The 26 T cell receptor beta chains below all came from one sample that was sequenced in a study of T cell repertoires in cytomegalovirus infection. MiXCR was run by TCRdb on the reads, yielding one entry per CDR3 protein. The table records some 700,000 distinct CDR3 sequences, about 40% of them present only once. The sequenced sample was PBMCs. The receptors stem from a human donor in good health (CMV status not recorded). Some clones in this sample may be carry-over from other donors' samples.

This clonotype came up many times. V is TRBV28 and J is TRBJ2-1, with D possibly being TRBD1 (5 bases). Germline-derived CDR1 and CDR2 are MDHEN and SYDVKM. Trimming cost V 5 bases and J 8 bases, with 13 bases left between them. The CDR3 has 13 residues. Written as DNA, the CDR3 is TGTGCCAGCAGTGACTCCAGGGAAGATGAGCAGTTCTTC. Translating gives CASSDSREDEQFF.

This clonotype was seen a single time. The CDR3 carries no conserved terminal phenylalanine or tryptophan, so it likely arises from a read error. This chain joins TRBV10-3 and TRBJ1-2; tentative D call: TRBD1 (5 bases). This CDR3 spans 13 amino acids. Germline V gene data show CDR1 as ENHRY and CDR2 as SYGVKD. The CDR3, as DNA: TGTCCCGCCTGGGACGGAAACTTCTATGGATACACCCTC. Its translation is CPAWDGNFYGYTL.

The V call is TRBV3-1, the J call TRBJ2-5; tentative D call: TRBD1 (6 bases). The CDR3 has 16 amino acids. The V gene lost 0 bases and the J gene lost 5 bases, with 16 bases spanning the gap. Per the germline V gene, CDR1 is LGHDT and CDR2 is YNNKEL (reference sequence). The CDR3 DNA sequence: TGTGCCAGCAGCCAAGAGTGGGCAGGGGTGGGTGAGACCCAGTACTTC. It is translated as CASSQEWAGVGETQYF.

This clonotype was seen repeatedly, ten times or more. J is TRBJ1-5 and V is TRBV7-2; a possible D gene is TRBD1 (6 bases). The germline gives CDR1 SGHTA, CDR2 FQGNSA. There are 16 residues in the CDR3. Trimming left V 0 bases short and J 6 bases short, with 15 bases between. CDR3 DNA sequence: TGTGCCAGCAGCTTAGCTTTACATATCAGGGGTCAGCCCCAGCATTTT. As protein: CASSLALHIRGQPQHF. The full variable domain, its missing parts supplied by reference TRBV7-2 and TRBJ1-5, is GAGVSQSPSNKVTEKGKDVELRCDPISGHTALYWYRQSLGQGLEFLIYFQGNSAPDKSGLPSDRFSAERTGGSVSTLTIQRTQQEDSAVYLCASSLALHIRGQPQHFGDGTRLSIL.

Only a few counts were recorded for this clonotype. V is TRBV19 and J is TRBJ2-1, with TRBD2 as a possible D gene (5 bases). CDR3 length: 14 amino acids. V was cut by 9 bases and J by 2 bases, with 14 bases left in between. From germline, CDR1 is LNHDA and CDR2 SQIVND (reference sequence). For the CDR3, the DNA is TGTGCCAGCGCTGAGCGGACTCCCTACAATGAGCAGTTCTTC. Protein sequence: CASAERTPYNEQFF.

CDR3 sequence reads: CAISDWRHTEAFF. For the CDR3, the DNA is TGTGCCATCAGTGATTGGAGGCACACTGAAGCTTTCTTT. The genes are TRBV10-3 and TRBJ1-1; D is undetermined. Looked up from germline, CDR1 is ENHRY and CDR2 is SYGVKD. The CDR3 is 13 amino acids. V lost 3 bases and J lost 3, with 8 bases in between.

The V call is TRBV11-2, the J call TRBJ2-1, with a tentative D call TRBD2 (6 bases). This CDR3 spans 15 amino acids. CDR1 and CDR2 (germline): SGHAT, FQNNGV. V was cut by 7 bases and J by 0 bases, with 13 bases left in between. The CDR3, as DNA: TGTGCCAGCACCGGAAAGCGGGCCTCCTACAATGAGCAGTTCTTC. This gives the protein CASTGKRASYNEQFF.

V gene TRBV25-1 combines with J gene TRBJ1-1; D gene unclear. The CDR3 has 13 residues. From germline, CDR1 is MGHDK and CDR2 SYGVNS. Trimming removed 1 base at V and 3 bases at J, with 6 bases between. The DNA for the CDR3 is TGTGCCAGCAGTGAATTGGGATACACTGAAGCTTTCTTT. This sequence encodes CASSELGYTEAFF.

The chain is built from TRBV15 and TRBJ2-1; TRBD2 aligns across 11 bases. The CDR3 has 14 amino acids. Germline CDR1 reads LNHNV; CDR2 reads YYDKDF (reference sequence). With 8 bases clipped from V and 6 bases from J, the junction kept 6 bases outside the gene matches. The CDR3 loop reads CATGSGRVRNEQFF. CDR3 coding DNA: TGTGCCACCGGTAGCGGGAGGGTTCGCAATGAGCAGTTCTTC.

This clonotype was counted only a few times. Here the CDR3 DNA reads TGTGCCAGCAGCTTAGGGGGCCTCCGACCCCTCCACTTT. This translates into CASSLGGLRPLHF. The chain uses TRBV7-8 and TRBJ1-6; maybe TRBD1 (5 bases). Germline CDR1 is SGHVS and CDR2 is FQNEAQ. Trimming removed 1 base at V and 12 bases at J, with 10 bases between. This CDR3 has 13 amino acids.

This clonotype was seen repeatedly, ten times or more. The rearrangement joins TRBV4-1 to TRBJ2-7, with 9 positions matching TRBD1. The CDR3 is made up of 15 amino acids. Trimming cost V 5 bases and J 1 base; bases outside gene matches: 6. Germline CDR1 reads MGHRA; CDR2 reads YSYEKL. CDR3 protein: CASSIDRGLSYEQYF. CDR3 bases: TGCGCCAGCAGCATAGACAGGGGGTTATCCTACGAGCAGTACTTC.

There are a few counts of this clonotype. The V gene is TRBV7-4, the J gene TRBJ1-2; D is unresolved. V lost 5 bases and J lost 1, with 17 bases in between. CDR1 and CDR2 from the germline V gene are SGHVT and SQSDAQ. The CDR3 runs to 16 residues. The CDR3 DNA reads as TGTGCCAGCAGCCCCCTCCTGTCAGCTCTTAACTATGGCTACACCTTC. Residues: CASSPLLSALNYGYTF.

The chain carries TRBV20-1 and TRBJ1-4; D perhaps matches TRBD1 (5 bases). Germline assignment: CDR1 DFQATT and CDR2 SNEGSKA (reference sequence). The CDR3 is 14 amino acids. The V gene lost 2 bases and the J gene lost 10 bases, with 17 bases spanning the gap. CDR3 DNA: TGCAGTGCTAGATCCTTGACACGGGGGGGAAAACTGTTTTTT. As protein: CSARSLTRGGKLFF.

This clonotype was picked up a small number of times. The V call is TRBV10-3, the J call TRBJ2-2; a weak D match, TRBD2 (5 bases). V lost 4 bases, J lost 0 bases, and 12 bases lay in between. This CDR3 contains 16 residues. The germline V gene encodes CDR1 ENHRY and CDR2 SYGVKD. The CDR3 here is CAISGTGLSNTGELFF. The DNA of the CDR3 is TGTGCCATCAGTGGGACGGGGTTATCGAACACCGGGGAGCTGTTTTTT.

This clonotype occurred a few times. The chain is built from TRBV28 and TRBJ1-1; D is undetermined. In germline, CDR1 is MDHEN, CDR2 SYDVKM. V gave up 5 bases and J gave up 4 bases, with 17 bases separating them. The CDR3 is 15 amino acids. The CDR3 bases are TGTGCCAGCAGTATCCGCGCGGGCGGATTCACTGAAGCTTTCTTT. Its protein product is CASSIRAGGFTEAFF.

This chain uses TRBV19 with TRBJ2-1; 11 positions match TRBD2. The V gene end was trimmed by 5 bases and the J gene end by 6 bases; junction bases not matched to a gene: 9. Germline loops: CDR1 LNHDA, CDR2 SQIVND (reference sequence). This CDR3 has 16 amino acids. CDR3 loop: CASSPPTSGGPNEQFF. The CDR3 DNA reads TGTGCCAGTAGTCCACCCACTAGCGGGGGTCCCAATGAGCAGTTCTTC.

The J gene is TRBJ2-1, the V gene TRBV27, with 8 nucleotides matching TRBD2. The V and J ends lost 7 bases and 5 bases, in that order; junction bases with no gene match: 10. From germline, CDR1 is MNHEY and CDR2 SMNVEV (reference sequence). The CDR3 spans 15 residues. CDR3 nucleotides: TGTGCCAGCATCCCCGGGGGGGGGCCAGACAATGAGCAGTTCTTC. It codes for CASIPGGGPDNEQFF.

This chain connects TRBV28 to TRBJ2-2; 8 positions agree with TRBD2. The CDR3 loop spans 15 amino acids. V was clipped by 3 bases and J by 7 bases; unmatched bases: 7. In germline, CDR1 is MDHEN, CDR2 SYDVKM. The CDR3 bases are TGTGCCAGCAGTTTTAGCGGGATAGAAATCGGGGAGCTGTTTTTT. As protein: CASSFSGIEIGELFF.

The chain joins TRBV25-1 to TRBJ2-5, with no clear D. The CDR3 is made up of 10 amino acids. V lost 8 bases and J 2 bases, leaving 3 bases between the germline ends. Germline V gene data show CDR1 as MGHDK and CDR2 as SYGVNS. Here the CDR3 reads CASVQETQYF. The CDR3 bases are TGTGCCAGCGTTCAAGAGACCCAGTACTTC.

The rearrangement joins TRBV24-1 to TRBJ2-1; 8 bases agree with TRBD2. The trim removed 1 base at V and 1 base at J, leaving 5 bases unmatched. CDR3 size: 17 residues. Germline V gene data show CDR1 as KGHDR and CDR2 as SFDVKD. The CDR3 nucleotides read TGTGCCACCAGTGATTTTTCAGCGGGAGTGTCCTACAATGAGCAGTTCTTC. Amino acids: CATSDFSAGVSYNEQFF.

In the case of this clonotype: A single base separates this from a much larger clone, so it may be a read error. The chain couples TRBV7-2 to TRBJ2-5; the D is unclear. CDR3 size: 13 residues. V was clipped by 4 bases and J by 4 bases, with 10 bases between them. Germline-derived CDR1 and CDR2 are SGHTA and FQGNSA. The chain's CDR3 is CASSSDNLETQYF. In DNA, the CDR3 is TGTGCCAGCAGCTCAGACAACCTAGAGACCCAGTACTTC.

The chain recombines TRBV20-1 with TRBJ1-3, with D unresolved. Germline lookup yields CDR1 DFQATT and CDR2 SNEGSKA (reference sequence). Trimming removed 3 bases from V and 3 bases from J, with 15 bases in between. The length of the CDR3 is 15 residues. CDR3 nucleotide sequence: TGCAGTGCTAGTTTGGTGGCTGAACTTGGAAACACCATATATTTT. Its translation: CSASLVAELGNTIYF.

This clonotype was found a few times. The V call is TRBV12-5, the J call TRBJ1-1; D gene ambiguous. Trimming pared 1 base from V and 1 base from J, leaving 7 bases between. CDR1 and CDR2 (germline): LGHNT, FRNRAP. This CDR3 has 14 residues. The CDR3 sequence is CASGLGSKNTEAFF. In DNA form, the CDR3 reads TGTGCTAGTGGTTTGGGCAGTAAGAACACTGAAGCTTTCTTT.

This clonotype has at least ten counts. This sequence joins TRBV7-6 and TRBJ2-3; D might be TRBD1 or TRBD2, each matching 6 bases. The CDR3 is made up of 17 amino acids. Germline CDR1 is SGHVS and CDR2 is FNYEAQ. V lost 3 bases to trimming and J lost 3 bases, with 19 bases between them. CDR3 DNA sequence: TGTGCCAGCAGCTTCTTAGGCCGGGGGCACGAGACAGATACGCAGTATTTT. Translation gives CASSFLGRGHETDTQYF.

This rearrangement joins TRBV6-6 to TRBJ2-7; 7 nucleotides agree with TRBD1. CDR1 and CDR2 (germline): MNHNY, SVGAGI (reference sequence). The CDR3 is 14 residues long. V was clipped by 2 bases and J by 1 base; unmatched bases: 2. The CDR3 nucleotides read TGTGCCAGCAGTTACCAACAGGGGTCCTACGAGCAGTACTTC. It is translated as CASSYQQGSYEQYF.

This clonotype showed up just a few times. The chain is built from TRBV28 and TRBJ2-7, with D tentatively TRBD1 (7 bases). Per the germline V gene, CDR1 is MDHEN and CDR2 is SYDVKM. The CDR3 runs 13 residues. The V end was cut by 8 bases, the J end by 0 bases, with 11 bases between. CDR3 sequence: CASARGVSYEQYF. CDR3 sequence (DNA): TGTGCCAGCGCCAGGGGGGTCTCCTACGAGCAGTACTTC.